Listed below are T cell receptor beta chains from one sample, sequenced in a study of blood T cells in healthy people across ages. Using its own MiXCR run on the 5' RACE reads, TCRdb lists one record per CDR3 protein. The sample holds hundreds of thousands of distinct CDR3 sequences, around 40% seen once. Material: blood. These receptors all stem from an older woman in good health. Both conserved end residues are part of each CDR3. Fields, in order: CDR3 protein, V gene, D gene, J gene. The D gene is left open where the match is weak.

CDR3 protein: CASTSLGTNYEQYF
V gene: TRBV13
D gene: TRBD2
J gene: TRBJ2-7

CDR3 protein: CSARPTSGGTYEQFF
V gene: TRBV20-1
D gene: TRBD2
J gene: TRBJ2-1

CDR3 protein: CAWTLTGQREQYF
V gene: TRBV30
D gene: NA
J gene: TRBJ2-7

CDR3 protein: CASSGGHTDTQYF
V gene: TRBV3-1
D gene: NA
J gene: TRBJ2-3

CDR3 protein: CAISEGLAGRSSNNEQFF
V gene: TRBV10-3
D gene: TRBD2
J gene: TRBJ2-1

CDR3 protein: CASSPTGQSYEQYF
V gene: TRBV7-3
D gene: TRBD1
J gene: TRBJ2-7

CDR3 protein: CASSQVKDRGPGYTF
V gene: TRBV4-2
D gene: TRBD1
J gene: TRBJ1-2

CDR3 protein: CASSLPQGRGQGYF
V gene: TRBV28
D gene: NA
J gene: TRBJ2-7

CDR3 protein: CASSYKGVLRKTYNEQYF
V gene: TRBV6-2/TRBV6-3
D gene: NA
J gene: NA

CDR3 protein: CASNTGTSTDTQYF
V gene: TRBV9
D gene: NA
J gene: TRBJ2-3

CDR3 protein: CSARGRGSDTQYF
V gene: TRBV20-1
D gene: NA
J gene: TRBJ2-3

CDR3 protein: CAISEPLLTSGAYSEQFF
V gene: TRBV10-3
D gene: TRBD2
J gene: TRBJ2-1

CDR3 protein: CASSYTAGERNEQYF
V gene: TRBV12-3/TRBV12-4
D gene: TRBD2
J gene: TRBJ2-7

CDR3 protein: CASSSRPGLAGGPSGANVLTF
V gene: TRBV6-5
D gene: TRBD2
J gene: TRBJ2-6

CDR3 protein: CASSVAGFNRNEQYF
V gene: TRBV5-6
D gene: TRBD2
J gene: TRBJ2-7

CDR3 protein: CASSYGQASCNEQFF
V gene: TRBV7-6
D gene: TRBD1
J gene: TRBJ2-1

CDR3 protein: CASSLGEQFSKQFF
V gene: TRBV7-3
D gene: NA
J gene: TRBJ2-1

CDR3 protein: CASSFEFPSYEQYF
V gene: TRBV27
D gene: NA
J gene: TRBJ2-7

CDR3 protein: CASSDVSYGYTF
V gene: TRBV6-4
D gene: NA
J gene: TRBJ1-2

CDR3 protein: CASSFSRGQPGANVLTF
V gene: TRBV7-3
D gene: TRBD1
J gene: TRBJ2-6

CDR3 protein: CASSLTGDRAGQPQHF
V gene: TRBV7-3
D gene: TRBD1
J gene: TRBJ1-5

CDR3 protein: CASRRQGAQNYGYTF
V gene: TRBV28
D gene: TRBD1
J gene: TRBJ1-2

CDR3 protein: CASAVGDLNYGYTF
V gene: TRBV3-1
D gene: NA
J gene: TRBJ1-2

CDR3 protein: CALSGATQETQYF
V gene: TRBV30
D gene: NA
J gene: TRBJ2-5

CDR3 protein: CASSQDGGLSYNEQFF
V gene: TRBV4-3
D gene: TRBD2
J gene: TRBJ2-1

CDR3 protein: CASSLASGSGGQETQYF
V gene: TRBV7-9
D gene: TRBD2
J gene: TRBJ2-5

CDR3 protein: CASRQDEETQYF
V gene: TRBV2
D gene: NA
J gene: TRBJ2-5

CDR3 protein: CASKEGGRGHEQFF
V gene: TRBV6-1
D gene: NA
J gene: TRBJ2-1

CDR3 protein: CASSLVENTGELFF
V gene: TRBV7-3
D gene: NA
J gene: TRBJ2-2

CDR3 protein: CASMGLATSETQYF
V gene: TRBV6-5
D gene: TRBD2
J gene: TRBJ2-5

CDR3 protein: CASSERTRAQYF
V gene: TRBV6-2/TRBV6-3
D gene: TRBD2
J gene: TRBJ2-4

CDR3 protein: CSARETSSYNEQFF
V gene: TRBV20-1
D gene: NA
J gene: TRBJ2-1

CDR3 protein: CASSFRANNQPQHF
V gene: TRBV12-3/TRBV12-4
D gene: NA
J gene: TRBJ1-5

CDR3 protein: CASSNPGQSFYEQYF
V gene: TRBV21-1
D gene: NA
J gene: TRBJ2-7

CDR3 protein: CASRLSGASSYNEQFF
V gene: TRBV28
D gene: NA
J gene: TRBJ2-1

CDR3 protein: CASSPRGGRNEQFF
V gene: TRBV12-3/TRBV12-4
D gene: TRBD2
J gene: TRBJ2-1

CDR3 protein: CASSGTGSNQPQHF
V gene: TRBV9
D gene: NA
J gene: TRBJ1-5

CDR3 protein: CSARDGGALGYTF
V gene: TRBV20-1
D gene: NA
J gene: TRBJ1-2

CDR3 protein: CASSPLPGQTTNEKLFF
V gene: TRBV7-9
D gene: TRBD1
J gene: TRBJ1-4